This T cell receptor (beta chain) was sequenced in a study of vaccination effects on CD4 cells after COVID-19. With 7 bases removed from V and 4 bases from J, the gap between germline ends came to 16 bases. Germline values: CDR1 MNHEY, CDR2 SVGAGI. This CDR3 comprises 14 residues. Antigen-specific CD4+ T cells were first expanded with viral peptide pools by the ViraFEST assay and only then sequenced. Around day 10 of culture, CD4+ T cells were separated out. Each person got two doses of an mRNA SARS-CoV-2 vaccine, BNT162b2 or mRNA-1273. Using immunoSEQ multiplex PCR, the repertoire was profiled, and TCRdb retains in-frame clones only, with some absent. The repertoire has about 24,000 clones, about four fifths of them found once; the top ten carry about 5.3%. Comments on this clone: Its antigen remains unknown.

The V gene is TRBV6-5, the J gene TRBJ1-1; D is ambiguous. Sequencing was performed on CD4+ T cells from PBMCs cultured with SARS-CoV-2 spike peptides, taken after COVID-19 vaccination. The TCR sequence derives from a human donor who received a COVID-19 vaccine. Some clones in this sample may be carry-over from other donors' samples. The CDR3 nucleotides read TGTGCCAGCATCTACGGGGATGTGAGCACTGAAGCTTTCTTT. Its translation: CASIYGDVSTEAFF.